This T cell receptor (beta chain) comes out of a study of blood T cell repertoires in COVID-19. Libraries were prepared by immunoSEQ multiplex PCR; TCRdb keeps only in-frame clonotypes and omits some of them. The sample contains over 60,000 clones, 70% to 90% of which appear only once. Per the germline V gene, CDR1 is MNHEY and CDR2 is SVGAGI. V lost 6 bases and J 6 bases, leaving 15 bases between the germline ends. This CDR3 comprises 15 residues. The sequence came from a man aged 70-80 years with active or convalescent COVID-19. The specimen sequenced was peripheral blood. V and J are TRBV6-5 and TRBJ1-6; no clear D. The CDR3 region has the DNA TGTGCCAGCAGCCGGTCAGGCCTTATTAATTCACCCCTCCACTTT. Residues: CASSRSGLINSPLHF.